The T cell receptor (beta chain) under discussion was sequenced for a study of technical replicates of blood from several donors. This CDR3 has 15 residues. Germline V gives CDR1 MNHNS, CDR2 SASEGT. The V segment lost 4 bases and the J segment 3 bases; nucleotides outside the gene matches: 7. The assay was immunoSEQ multiplex PCR, and TCRdb's table has in-frame clones only and misses some. This sample has almost 70,000 clones; approximately 88% occur once, and the top ten carry 4% to 5%. This chain connects TRBV6-1 to TRBJ2-7, with 9 bases matching TRBD1. The sample was PBMCs. This receptor was identified in a human donor in good health. Some clones in this sample may be carry-over from other donors' samples. CDR3 in DNA: TGTGCCAGCAGTGCCTCCGGGACAGGGAACTACGAGCAGTACTTC. This translates into CASSASGTGNYEQYF.